Below are 22 T cell receptor beta chains sequenced from a single sample in a study of beta chain features in type 1 diabetes. Study results and caveats: Patients with Type 1 diabetes showed moderately but significantly shorter TCRB CDR3s in all four CD4+ subsets.

The authors reverse transcribed all of the isolated RNA, so sequencing captured expressed TCRB transcripts. The repertoire was sequenced with immunoSEQ multiplex PCR; TCRdb's copy has only in-frame clones and lacks some. The repertoire holds around 70,000 clones, with about 50% as singletons. Their antigen targets remain unknown. The sample was central memory CD4+ T cells from blood. These TCRs come from a man aged 30-40 years with type 1 diabetes.

The chain joins TRBV5-4 to TRBJ2-2, with TRBD2 identical over 11 bases. In germline, CDR1 is SGHNT, CDR2 YYREEE (reference sequence). The ends lost 0 bases at V and 4 bases at J; junction bases unmatched: 2. The CDR3 has 16 amino acids. The CDR3 region is CASSLGLAGGTGELFF. In nucleotides, the CDR3 is TGTGCCAGCAGCTTGGGGCTAGCGGGAGGCACCGGGGAGCTGTTTTTT.

This clone appeared once. V is TRBV5-1 and J is TRBJ1-1; D might be TRBD1 (6 bases). V shed 8 bases and J shed 3 bases, with 11 bases lying between them. The CDR3 is 12 amino acids. The germline CDR1 and CDR2 sequences are SGHRS and YFSETQ. Here the CDR3 reads CASSRGDTEAFF. CDR3 in DNA: TGCGCCAGTAGCAGGGGCGACACTGAAGCTTTCTTT. Supplemented by reference TRBV5-1 and TRBJ1-1, the full variable domain reads KAGVTQTPRYLIKTRGQQVTLSCSPISGHRSVSWYQQTPGQGLQFLFEYFSETQRNKGNFPGRFSGRQFSNSRSEMNVSTLELGDSALYLCASSRGDTEAFFGQGTRLTVV.

This clone was detected a few times. The genes are TRBV15 and TRBJ2-1; D is ambiguous. Germline V CDR1 and CDR2: LNHNV, YYDKDF (reference sequence). V lost 2 bases to trimming and J lost 8 bases, with 10 bases between them. This CDR3 comprises 13 residues. The CDR3 region is CATSRRPRDEQFF. The CDR3 DNA is TGTGCCACCAGCAGAAGACCCCGGGATGAGCAGTTCTTC. The full variable domain, its missing parts supplied by reference TRBV15 and TRBJ2-1, is DAMVIQNPRYQVTQFGKPVTLSCSQTLNHNVMYWYQQKSSQAPKLLFHYYDKDFNNEADTPDNFQSRRPNTSFCFLDIRSPGLGDTAMYLCATSRRPRDEQFFGPGTRLTVL.

This clone was seen only once. V usage is TRBV27 and J usage is TRBJ1-2, with a weak D call TRBD1 (6 bases). There are 14 residues in the CDR3. V dropped 4 bases and J dropped 7 bases, with 16 bases sitting between them. Germline V gene lookup returns CDR1 MNHEY and CDR2 SMNVEV (reference sequence). CDR3 in DNA: TGTGCCAGCAGTTCGACAGGTGCTTCGGGTGGCTACACCTTC. Its protein is CASSSTGASGGYTF.

The chain carries TRBV30 and TRBJ1-4, with TRBD1 matching over 9 bases. CDR3 length: 15 amino acids. V lost 1 base and J lost 8; bases outside the gene matches: 8. Germline CDR1 GTSNPN, CDR2 SVGIG (reference sequence). The CDR3 loop is CAWSAKTGGKEKLFF. DNA of the CDR3: TGTGCCTGGAGTGCGAAGACAGGGGGAAAAGAAAAACTGTTTTTT. The whole variable domain, remainder taken from reference TRBV30 and TRBJ1-4, is SQTIHQWPATLVQPVGSPLSLECTVEGTSNPNLYWYRQAAGRGLQLLFYSVGIGQISSEVPQNLSASRPQDRQFILSSKKLLLSDSGFYLCAWSAKTGGKEKLFFGSGTQLSVL.

The chain combines TRBV5-4 with TRBJ2-2; 7 nucleotides match TRBD1. After removal of 2 bases from V and 4 bases from J, the junction contained 5 bases not matched to a gene. From germline, CDR1 is SGHNT and CDR2 YYREEE (reference sequence). This CDR3 is built from 15 residues. The chain's CDR3 is CASSFQGVSTGELFF. CDR3 sequence (DNA): TGTGCCAGCAGCTTCCAGGGGGTGAGCACCGGGGAGCTGTTTTTT.

This clone has more than one count but fewer than ten. The rearrangement joins TRBV5-1 to TRBJ2-7, with D possibly being TRBD2 (6 bases). This CDR3 is built from 20 residues. From germline, CDR1 is SGHRS and CDR2 YFSETQ. V lost 5 bases to trimming and J lost 0 bases, with 30 bases between them. The CDR3 spells CASSSGGENYGRPISYEQYF. CDR3 nucleotide sequence: TGCGCCAGCAGTTCCGGAGGGGAAAATTATGGCCGGCCCATCTCCTACGAGCAGTACTTC.

The chain couples TRBV9 to TRBJ1-5, with TRBD1 identical over 9 bases. Germline V CDR1 and CDR2: SGDLS, YYNGEE. This CDR3 spans 15 amino acids. The V and J ends lost 2 bases and 5 bases, in that order; junction bases with no gene match: 5. CDR3 coding DNA: TGTGCCAGCAGCGTCGGACAGGGGATAGATCAGCCCCAGCATTTT. As protein: CASSVGQGIDQPQHF.

The table lists this clone with a few counts. The chain is built from TRBV30 and TRBJ1-2; possible D gene TRBD1, 6 bases. The CDR3 extends over 13 amino acids. Looked up from germline, CDR1 is GTSNPN and CDR2 is SVGIG (reference sequence). Trimming shortened V by 2 bases and J by 2 bases, and 9 bases separated the two germline ends. CDR3 sequence (DNA): TGTGCCTGGAGTAGAGGGGGAAACTATGGCTACACCTTC. This sequence encodes CAWSRGGNYGYTF. Complete variable domain (other parts from reference TRBV30 and TRBJ1-2): SQTIHQWPATLVQPVGSPLSLECTVEGTSNPNLYWYRQAAGRGLQLLFYSVGIGQISSEVPQNLSASRPQDRQFILSSKKLLLSDSGFYLCAWSRGGNYGYTFGSGTRLTVV.

J is TRBJ2-5 and V is TRBV11-2; possibly TRBD1 for D (5 bases). The CDR3 has 12 amino acids. The V gene's germline CDR1 is SGHAT and CDR2 FQNNGV. Trimming took off 2 bases at V and 4 bases at J, with 5 bases between the two ends. CDR3 DNA: TGTGCCAGCAGCTTAAGGGGAGAGACCCAGTACTTC. Translating gives CASSLRGETQYF.

Only a few counts were recorded for this clone. This sequence joins TRBV30 and TRBJ1-2; D is perhaps TRBD1 (6 bases). The CDR3 consists of 13 residues. Trimming left V 8 bases short and J 4 bases short, with 17 bases between. CDR1 is GTSNPN and CDR2 is SVGIG in the germline V gene (reference sequence). CDR3 coding DNA: TGTGCCCGGCACAAAACAGGGCTCTATGGCTACACCTTC. Protein sequence: CARHKTGLYGYTF.

This clone was seen more than once but under ten times. CDR3 coding DNA: TGTGCCAGCAGCTTTGGCGGGAGCTCCTACGAGCAGTACTTC. As protein: CASSFGGSSYEQYF. The chain couples TRBV7-8 to TRBJ2-7; 7 nucleotides align to TRBD2. Germline V gene lookup returns CDR1 SGHVS and CDR2 FQNEAQ. V lost 3 bases and J lost 0; bases outside the gene matches: 2. The CDR3 runs to 14 residues.

The rearrangement joins TRBV30 to TRBJ1-4, with D maybe TRBD1 (5 bases). Trimming removed 2 bases at V and 6 bases at J, with 13 bases between. CDR1 is GTSNPN, CDR2 SVGIG, per germline (reference sequence). This CDR3 has 14 residues. The CDR3 is CAWSRDSLDEKLFF. The CDR3 bases are TGTGCCTGGAGTCGGGACTCCCTCGATGAAAAACTGTTTTTT. Looking up the rest from reference TRBV30 and TRBJ1-4 gives the full variable domain: SQTIHQWPATLVQPVGSPLSLECTVEGTSNPNLYWYRQAAGRGLQLLFYSVGIGQISSEVPQNLSASRPQDRQFILSSKKLLLSDSGFYLCAWSRDSLDEKLFFGSGTQLSVL.

This clone was detected a few times. This rearrangement joins TRBV7-2 to TRBJ2-5, with D maybe TRBD1 (5 bases). The end of the DNA fits TRBJ2-7 better, so the J call may be wrong. The CDR3 has 14 residues. Germline V lookup: CDR1 SGHTA, CDR2 FQGNSA. CDR3 bases: TGTGCCAGCAGCCGTGCATCAGGGCCGACCGAGCAGTACTTC. Translating it yields CASSRASGPTEQYF.

Only a few counts were recorded for this clone. The V gene is TRBV6-5, the J gene TRBJ1-2; TRBD1 might be the D (6 bases). Trimming pared 7 bases from V and 4 bases from J, leaving 16 bases between. The CDR3 totals 14 residues. Germline V gene sequence: CDR1 MNHEY, CDR2 SVGAGI. As DNA, the CDR3 is TGTGCCAGCACTCAGGGGCCGGGGAGCTATGGCTACACCTTC. This encodes CASTQGPGSYGYTF.

The rearrangement links TRBV6-6 to TRBJ2-2; 9 nucleotides align to TRBD2. With 6 bases clipped from V and 5 bases from J, the junction kept 10 bases outside the gene matches. The CDR3 is 16 amino acids. Germline V gives CDR1 MNHNY, CDR2 SVGAGI (reference sequence). The chain's CDR3 is CASSLDGLAGTGELFF. The CDR3 DNA reads TGTGCCAGCAGCCTAGACGGGCTAGCGGGGACCGGGGAGCTGTTTTTT.

This clone was picked up a small number of times. The chain combines TRBV4-1 with TRBJ2-1, with 13 bases fitting TRBD2. Germline-derived CDR1 and CDR2 are MGHRA and YSYEKL. This CDR3 has 17 residues. V gave up 0 bases and J gave up 1 base; unmatched junction bases: 0. For the CDR3, the DNA is TGCGCCAGCAGCCAAGAGGGACTAGCGGGGTCCTACAATGAGCAGTTCTTC. It specifies CASSQEGLAGSYNEQFF.

This clone was detected a few times. V and J are TRBV12-5 and TRBJ2-1, with 11 bases identical to TRBD2. This CDR3 region has 16 residues. V shed 4 bases and J 5 bases; nucleotides not matched to a gene: 7. In germline, CDR1 is LGHNT, CDR2 FRNRAP. The CDR3 is CASGSPLAGGHNEQFF. The CDR3 DNA reads TGTGCTAGTGGTTCCCCCCTAGCGGGGGGCCACAATGAGCAGTTCTTC.

The chain is built from TRBV11-2 and TRBJ2-4; maybe TRBD1 (5 bases). Trimming shortened V by 5 bases and J by 2 bases, and 10 bases separated the two germline ends. Germline loops: CDR1 SGHAT, CDR2 FQNNGV. The length of the CDR3 is 14 residues. CDR3 amino acids: CASSLSGPKNIQYF. CDR3 in DNA: TGTGCCAGCAGCCTATCAGGGCCCAAAAACATTCAGTACTTC.

The V gene is TRBV27, the J gene TRBJ1-1; 7 bases match TRBD1. CDR3 size: 15 residues. After removal of 3 bases from V and 3 bases from J, the junction contained 7 bases not matched to a gene. CDR1 MNHEY and CDR2 SMNVEV come from the germline V gene (reference sequence). CDR3 amino acids: CASSLHRDRYTEAFF. CDR3 DNA sequence: TGTGCCAGCAGTTTGCACCGGGACAGATACACTGAAGCTTTCTTT.

This rearrangement joins TRBV5-4 to TRBJ1-2; 10 bases are a match to TRBD1. The germline gives CDR1 SGHNT, CDR2 YYREEE (reference sequence). V was clipped by 0 bases and J by 3 bases; unmatched bases: 8. The CDR3 runs to 17 residues. The CDR3 coding sequence is TGTGCCAGCAGCTTGGGGCATCGACAGGGGGCCTACTATGGCTACACCTTC. It encodes CASSLGHRQGAYYGYTF.

The chain uses TRBV5-1 and TRBJ2-3; 10 bases fit TRBD2. Germline V lookup: CDR1 SGHRS, CDR2 YFSETQ. V lost 4 bases to trimming and J lost 0 bases; unmatched junction nucleotides: 8. The length of the CDR3 is 17 residues. In nucleotides, the CDR3 is TGCGCCAGCAGCACGGGCCAACTAGCGGGGAGCACAGATACGCAGTATTTT. Translating gives CASSTGQLAGSTDTQYF. Variable domain in full (rest from reference TRBV5-1 and TRBJ2-3): KAGVTQTPRYLIKTRGQQVTLSCSPISGHRSVSWYQQTPGQGLQFLFEYFSETQRNKGNFPGRFSGRQFSNSRSEMNVSTLELGDSALYLCASSTGQLAGSTDTQYFGPGTRLTVL.